This T cell receptor beta chain was obtained from a study of T cell responses to AZD1222 COVID-19 vaccine. Method: immunoSEQ multiplex PCR; TCRdb's copy keeps in-frame clones and lacks some. The table has roughly 95,000 clones, 70% to 90% seen once. CDR1 and CDR2 from the germline V gene are SQVTM and ANQGSEA. This CDR3 region has 14 residues. V was cut by 0 bases and J by 7 bases, with 12 bases left in between. Of note for this clone: Its cognate antigen is unknown.

General study points: Females made up more of the donors, who were largely white British, and clonal diversity may have come out too low. Elevations in Spike-specific TCR breadth and depth followed administration of two AZD1222 doses. Variant regions that are unmutated are reportedly the target of nearly half of spike-specific TCRs.

The input for sequencing was peripheral blood, taken on day 0 of AZD1222 vaccination. This chain links TRBV29-1 with TRBJ2-2, with a tentative D call TRBD1 (6 bases). The origin of this receptor is an adult in good health. CDR3 coding DNA: TGCAGCGTTGAAGAGGACCGAGGGGGCGGGGAGCTGTTTTTT. This codes for CSVEEDRGGGELFF.